This TCR beta chain was retrieved from a study of early T cells in non-severe SARS-CoV-2 infection. This clonotype was observed at least ten times. TCRdb re-analysed the 5' RACE reads in MiXCR, keeping a single row per CDR3 protein. The table includes about 36,000 distinct CDR3 sequences, roughly 6.8% detected once. Trimming pared 7 bases from V and 2 bases from J, leaving 9 bases between. The CDR3 extends over 12 amino acids. Germline V gene lookup returns CDR1 SGHVS and CDR2 FNYEAQ. The TCR sequence derives from an adult who was a healthcare worker with PCR-confirmed SARS-CoV-2 infection or an uninfected control (not recorded which). The source was whole blood, collected at baseline. This sequence joins TRBV7-6 and TRBJ2-7, with D possibly called TRBD1 or TRBD2 (5 bases each). The CDR3 loop reads CASMGPTYEQYF. The CDR3 DNA sequence: TGTGCCAGCATGGGACCGACCTACGAGCAGTACTTC.